This TCR beta chain was documented in a study of sequential checkpoint blockade in melanoma (dated by TCRdb to between 2018 and 2021). A note on the overall study: In a 1:1 randomization, patients received either first-line nivolumab then ipilimumab (arm A) or ipilimumab then nivolumab (arm B). DNA from roughly 92 pretreatment melanoma tumor samples was subjected to TCRbeta immunosequencing. For approximately 20 patients, matched tumor biopsies were obtained before treatment and at week 13, following single-agent nivolumab (arm A) or ipilimumab (arm B). Both trial sequences were followed by maintenance nivolumab. Roughly 80% of the matched tumor biopsy pairs taken before and after treatment were from the same lesion.

TCRbeta CDR3 regions were immunosequenced from genomic DNA with the immunoSEQ Assay. Before high-throughput sequencing, genomic DNA was amplified using bias-controlled multiplex PCR. Processing in the source paper ran as follows. To quantify the absolute abundance of each unique TCRbeta CDR3 region, the sequences were collapsed and filtered. Clonality, defined as 1 minus Pielou's evenness, was calculated using only productive rearrangements. Tumor T-cell fraction was calculated by normalizing TCRbeta template counts to the amount of usable DNA, which was estimated from several housekeeping genes. A previously published method was used to identify clones whose frequencies were significantly greater in on-treatment samples than in baseline samples. TCRdb provides this immuneACCESS table in a form limited to in-frame rearrangements. Some clones are lacking; in checked studies, under half of them reflect an unresolved V gene, and why the rest are absent is not known. V, J and clone size were drawn from that table, and D and trimming were deduced from the DNA. The sample includes around 1,800 clones, with roughly 20% observed a single time. The ten largest clonotypes hold about 12% of the sample.

The CDR3, from cysteine to phenylalanine, totals 15 residues. CDR3 DNA is the only sequence kept; it has 45 bases, read in frame from the first base. Trimming takes 2 bases from V and 0 bases from J, and the germline ends sit 8 bases apart. Based on the germline V gene, the CDR1 and CDR2 sequences are MDHEN and SYDVKM. Of note for this clone: There is no known antigen for this receptor. Base quality data are lacking; no much larger clone is found one base away.

General study outcomes and caveats: Achieving clinical benefit was about 30 times more likely for patients whose tumor T-cell fraction and clonality increased by week 13. Within-arm analyses of tumor T-cell fraction were limited by small sample sizes and reduced statistical power. Tumor T-cell fraction and clonality were correlated with PD-L1 staining and CD8+ T-cell counts, but not with mutational load. The response-prediction model combining TCR metrics and mutation burden needs validation in larger, independent patient cohorts. In the nivolumab-first arm (arm A), pretreatment tumor TIL clonality was associated with response (P = .04).

Explained via the paper, the treatment or condition label denotes: randomized to nivolumab then ipilimumab (arm A) or the reverse (arm B). Prior DNA-damaging chemotherapy had not been received by any trial patient. Samples were obtained from patients with melanoma enrolled in CheckMate 064, a randomized, open-label phase II trial of sequential checkpoint blockade. Genomic DNA from formalin-fixed paraffin-embedded (FFPE) tissue samples served as the input for tumor TCR sequencing. The sample was tumor tissue (inferred from file names), taken from a patient given nivolumab and ipilimumab in sequence. The rearrangement joined TRBV28 to TRBJ1-5, with the D gene not confidently named. This receptor was obtained from a human donor with melanoma. The nucleotide sequence reads as follows: TGTGCCAGCAGTTTAGCACAGTATAGCAATCAGCCCCAGCATTTT. Its product reads: CASSLAQYSNQPQHF. Extended through the reference TRBV28 and TRBJ1-5 proteins, this CDR3 yields the full variable domain: DVKVTQSSRYLVKRTGEKVFLECVQDMDHENMFWYRQDPGLGLRLIYFSYDVKMKEKGDIPEGYSVSREKKERFSLILESASTNQTSMYLCASSLAQYSNQPQHFGDGTRLSIL.